These T cell receptor beta chains were read from a single sample in a study of blood T cell repertoires in COVID-19. Sequencing was performed with immunoSEQ multiplex PCR; in TCRdb, only in-frame clones are kept and a portion is missing. The sample has 250,000 to 300,000 clones; around 80% are singletons. The sample consisted of peripheral blood. Receptors originate from a man of 80 years or more with acute or convalescent COVID-19. Both conserved end residues are trimmed from each CDR3. Fields, in order: J gene, V gene, CDR3 length, CDR3 protein.

TRBJ2-3	TRBV29-1	11	SVNGRPTDTQY
TRBJ2-3	TRBV5-1	12	ASSPGGTTDTQY
TRBJ2-7	TRBV5-4	13	ASSLWTGGDDEQY
TRBJ2-2	TRBV19	15	ASSIVRGTVNTGELF
TRBJ1-1	TRBV12-3/TRBV12-4	11	ASSSTVATEAF
TRBJ1-4	TRBV18	12	ASSQGQGHEKLF
TRBJ1-2	TRBV27	11	ASSPSLYSGYT
TRBJ1-5	TRBV28	9	ASSSDRGKH
TRBJ1-1	TRBV6-5	12	ASSYRTGETEAF
TRBJ2-1	TRBV19	16	ASSTHRTSGLTYNEQF
TRBJ2-1	TRBV5-1	14	ASSATDSRSYNEQF
TRBJ2-7	TRBV7-2	15	ASSRTQTSGSSYEQY
TRBJ2-7	TRBV7-3	10	ASSHPGGEQY